Presented here are 11 T cell receptor beta chains from one specimen sequenced in a study of CD8+ T cells in alopecia areata (dated by TCRdb to the late 2010s). The sample's treatment or condition label is to be understood as: oral pan-JAK inhibitor, 5-10 mg twice daily. Library construction relied on the immunoSEQ multiplex PCR assay. RNA was extracted from all samples and reverse transcribed into cDNA as template for TCR sequencing. As stored in TCRdb, this immuneACCESS dataset retains in-frame rearrangements with V and J assigned. A fraction of the clones does not appear; measured against another copy, unresolved V genes explain less than half of the discrepancy, and the remainder lacks a known reason. For this sample the table gives over 90,000 clones, of which over 75% were detected only once. In total, the top ten clones hold around 10% of the sample. The sample consisted of CD8+ T cells sorted from blood, taken at approximately week 34, from a patient treated with tofacitinib. The receptors shown here come from a human donor with alopecia areata.

The chain carries TRBV19 and TRBJ2-1, with D unclear. Germline CDR1 and CDR2: LNHDA and SQIVND (reference sequence). The CDR3 is made up of 12 amino acids. The V end was cut by 3 bases, the J end by 3 bases, with 3 bases between. The CDR3: CASSMNYNEQFF. CDR3 in DNA: TGTGCCAGTAGTATGAACTACAATGAGCAGTTCTTC.

The chain links TRBV9 to TRBJ2-1; the match to TRBD2 covers 9 bases. CDR1 and CDR2 from the germline V gene are SGDLS and YYNGEE. The V segment lost 4 bases and the J segment 8 bases; nucleotides outside the gene matches: 10. The CDR3 covers 15 residues. The CDR3 coding sequence is TGTGCCAGCAGCCCTCGGACTAGCGAGGGGGATGAGCAGTTCTTC. It encodes CASSPRTSEGDEQFF.

The chain joins TRBV27 to TRBJ1-2, with 9 bases lining up with TRBD1. This CDR3 is built from 12 residues. Germline V gene data show CDR1 as MNHEY and CDR2 as SMNVEV (reference sequence). With V trimmed by 4 bases and J by 10 bases, 4 bases remained unmatched. CDR3 protein: CASSWDRVFYTF. CDR3 sequence (DNA): TGTGCCAGCAGTTGGGACAGGGTCTTCTACACCTTC.

The J gene is TRBJ2-1, the V gene TRBV6-1; D gene unclear. V was clipped by 3 bases and J by 2 bases, with 11 bases between them. Germline CDR1 is MNHNS and CDR2 is SASEGT. CDR3 length equals 15 residues. The CDR3 DNA follows: TGTGCCAGCAGTGATTGGGCAGGACCCTACAATGAGCAGTTCTTC. Its translation: CASSDWAGPYNEQFF.

This chain links TRBV5-1 with TRBJ2-1; TRBD2 matches 9 bases. The germline V gene has CDR1 SGHRS and CDR2 YFSETQ. CDR3 length: 15 amino acids. V shed 3 bases and J 6 bases; nucleotides not matched to a gene: 7. CDR3 protein: CASSSGTSSGNEQFF. DNA of the CDR3: TGCGCCAGCAGCTCTGGGACTAGCTCTGGCAATGAGCAGTTCTTC.

This chain links TRBV27 with TRBJ1-5; D is unclear. The V gene lost 5 bases and the J gene lost 0 bases, with 5 bases spanning the gap. This CDR3 spans 13 amino acids. The germline CDR1 and CDR2 sequences are MNHEY and SMNVEV (reference sequence). As DNA, the CDR3 is TGTGCCAGCAGTCCTTATAGCAATCAGCCCCAGCATTTT. Amino acid sequence: CASSPYSNQPQHF.

This sequence joins TRBV9 and TRBJ2-7; TRBD1 might be the D (7 bases). This CDR3 has 14 residues. CDR1 is SGDLS and CDR2 is YYNGEE in the germline V gene. Trimming took off 3 bases at V and 2 bases at J, with 12 bases between the two ends. CDR3 bases: TGTGCCAGCAGCGAGCAGGGGGAGGCCTACGAGCAGTACTTC. It codes for CASSEQGEAYEQYF.

V usage is TRBV5-8 and J usage is TRBJ2-4; either TRBD1 or TRBD2 may supply D (6 bases each). Trimming cost V 3 bases and J 0 bases, with 19 bases left between them. Germline values: CDR1 SGHTS, CDR2 YDEGEE. The CDR3 runs 18 residues. CDR3 loop: CASSWRAGTSIAKNIQYF. The CDR3 nucleotides are TGTGCCAGCAGCTGGAGGGCGGGGACATCCATAGCCAAAAACATTCAGTACTTC.

The J gene is TRBJ2-2, the V gene TRBV2, with D perhaps matching TRBD2 (5 bases). The CDR3 is made up of 13 amino acids. CDR1 is SNHLY, CDR2 FYNNEI, per germline. The ends were cut back, 4 bases at V and 4 bases at J, with 7 bases in the middle. This chain's CDR3 is CASSGGSTGELFF. DNA of the CDR3: TGTGCCAGCAGTGGAGGGAGCACCGGGGAGCTGTTTTTT.

DNA of the CDR3: TGTGCCACCAGCAAGGGGGAGACTAGCGGGGTTTCAGATACGCAGTATTTT. This translates into CATSKGETSGVSDTQYF. The J gene is TRBJ2-3, the V gene TRBV15; 11 nucleotides agree with TRBD2. Germline CDR1 LNHNV, CDR2 YYDKDF (reference sequence). Trimming cost V 4 bases and J 4 bases; bases outside gene matches: 10. This CDR3 has 17 amino acids.

This clone was found a few times. This sequence joins TRBV6-5 and TRBJ2-3; D gene ambiguous. The CDR3 totals 13 residues. The V gene's germline CDR1 is MNHEY and CDR2 SVGAGI. V was shortened by 0 bases and J by 5 bases, with 6 bases between the two germline ends. In DNA form, the CDR3 reads TGTGCCAGCAGTTACTCCCCCATAGATACGCAGTATTTT. Its translation: CASSYSPIDTQYF.